This entry lists 23 T cell receptor beta chains sequenced from one sample in a study of T cells in Graves' hyperthyroidism and ophthalmopathy. RNA transcripts served as the template for amplifying TCR beta CDR3 regions. The primer set for the first-round RT-PCR of the TCR CDR3 was HTBI. In TCRdb, the multiplex PCR reads were re-called with MiXCR into one record per CDR3 protein. The sample includes hundreds of thousands of distinct CDR3 sequences, approximately 15% seen only once; the top ten take 4% to 5.5%. Specimen: blood. These receptors all come from a woman aged 40 to 50 with Graves' ophthalmopathy.

This clonotype was counted many times. V gene TRBV14 combines with J gene TRBJ2-5; no firm D call. The CDR3 length is 12 residues. Trimming left V 2 bases short and J 5 bases short, with 6 bases between. Germline V gives CDR1 SGHDN, CDR2 FVKESK. The CDR3 nucleotides read TGTGCCAGCAGCCAAATCAGGGAGACCCAGTACTTC. Residues: CASSQIRETQYF.

This clonotype was detected many times. This sequence joins TRBV20-1 and TRBJ1-1; TRBD1 agrees at 10 bases. V lost 4 bases, J lost 5 bases, and 7 bases stayed unmatched. The germline V gene has CDR1 DFQATT and CDR2 SNEGSKA (reference sequence). The CDR3 extends over 14 amino acids. The CDR3 DNA follows: TGCAGTGCTATCGACAGGGGGCGAATTACTGAAGCTTTCTTT. Amino acid sequence: CSAIDRGRITEAFF.

This clonotype occurred many times. The V gene is TRBV9, the J gene TRBJ2-6; TRBD1 matches at 9 bases. Per germline, CDR1 SGDLS and CDR2 YYNGEE. V was clipped by 3 bases and J by 3 bases; unmatched bases: 13. CDR3 size: 19 residues. CDR3 sequence (DNA): TGTGCCAGCAGCGGATACCGGGACAGGGTGACGTTTGGGGCCAACGTCCTGACTTTC. Protein: CASSGYRDRVTFGANVLTF.

There are many counts of this clonotype. The V call is TRBV19, the J call TRBJ2-4; no reliable D call. Germline values: CDR1 LNHDA, CDR2 SQIVND (reference sequence). The ends were cut back, 8 bases at V and 3 bases at J, with 11 bases in the middle. The CDR3 totals 13 residues. CDR3 sequence: CASRFVGKNIQYF. CDR3 nucleotides: TGTGCCAGTCGATTTGTCGGCAAAAACATTCAGTACTTC.

This clonotype was recorded a few times. The chain carries TRBV29-1 and TRBJ2-7, with 11 bases lining up with TRBD1. The CDR3 totals 16 residues. Germline-derived CDR1 and CDR2 are SQVTM and ANQGSEA. Trimming cost V 3 bases and J 2 bases; bases outside gene matches: 9. The CDR3 sequence: CSVESDRGPDAYEQYF. The CDR3 nucleotides are TGCAGCGTTGAGTCGGACAGGGGGCCGGATGCCTACGAGCAGTACTTC.

CDR3 sequence: CASSGQVGSEKLFF. CDR3 DNA sequence: TGTGCCAGCAGCGGCCAAGTAGGAAGTGAAAAACTGTTTTTT. The rearrangement joins TRBV9 to TRBJ1-4; the D is unclear. The V gene lost 3 bases and the J gene lost 7 bases, with 13 bases spanning the gap. CDR3 size: 14 residues. Looked up from germline, CDR1 is SGDLS and CDR2 is YYNGEE.

This clonotype was observed at least ten times. This chain connects TRBV12-3 or TRBV12-4 to TRBJ1-2; TRBD1 is a possible D gene (5 bases). This CDR3 region has 13 residues. V was clipped by 6 bases and J by 7 bases, with 15 bases between them. The CDR3 is CASSPGRVRGYTF. The CDR3 bases are TGTGCCAGCAGCCCGGGGCGGGTCCGTGGCTACACCTTC.

There are many counts of this clonotype. The CDR3 DNA reads TGTGCCAGCAGGATGGGGGATCAGCCCCAGCATTTT. Its translation is CASRMGDQPQHF. The chain recombines TRBV12-3 or TRBV12-4 with TRBJ1-5, with D possibly TRBD1 on 5 matching bases. The CDR3 contains 12 residues. Trimming left V 6 bases short and J 5 bases short, with 8 bases between.

At least ten counts were recorded for this clonotype. J is TRBJ2-7 and V is TRBV2, with D unclear. Germline V gene lookup returns CDR1 SNHLY and CDR2 FYNNEI. V was cut by 4 bases and J by 2 bases, with 6 bases left in between. This CDR3 is 12 amino acids long. The CDR3 loop reads CASSVAAYEQYF. The CDR3, as DNA: TGTGCCAGCAGTGTGGCAGCCTACGAGCAGTACTTC.

This clonotype is termed medium-sized (0.01 to 0.1%). This chain links TRBV12-3 or TRBV12-4 with TRBJ2-5; TRBD2 aligns across 10 bases. J gave up 6 bases and V 5 bases, and 21 bases lay outside the gene matches. The CDR3 runs 19 residues. The CDR3 protein is CASSPTGSVKREGAKTQYF. The CDR3 bases are TGTGCCAGCAGTCCCACAGGGTCGGTCAAGCGGGAGGGCGCAAAGACCCAGTACTTC.

At least ten counts were recorded for this clonotype. The chain has TRBV6-1 and TRBJ2-5, with 10 bases lining up with TRBD1. The CDR3 sequence is 16 residues long. Germline CDR1 reads MNHNS; CDR2 reads SASEGT. The V and J ends lost 6 bases and 4 bases, in that order; junction bases with no gene match: 11. The CDR3 sequence is CASRDPGQGLGETQYF. The CDR3 nucleotides read TGTGCCAGCAGAGACCCGGGACAGGGGCTTGGAGAGACCCAGTACTTC.

This clonotype was picked up many times. The genes are TRBV28 and TRBJ1-2, with 8 bases that match TRBD1. With 5 bases clipped from V and 1 base from J, the junction kept 3 bases outside the gene matches. The germline V gene has CDR1 MDHEN and CDR2 SYDVKM. The CDR3 length is 14 residues. CDR3 sequence (DNA): TGTGCCAGCAGTCTTGACAGGGGTAACTATGGCTACACCTTC. Translated: CASSLDRGNYGYTF.

This clonotype was recorded many times. CDR3 loop: CASNRDRGYFYTEAFF. CDR3 coding DNA: TGTGCCAGCAACAGGGACAGGGGCTATTTCTACACTGAAGCTTTCTTT. This chain uses TRBV6-1 with TRBJ1-1; 10 bases line up with TRBD1. CDR1 is MNHNS, CDR2 SASEGT, per germline. Trimming took 7 bases from V and 3 from J; bases not matched to a gene: 11. The CDR3 runs 16 residues.

This chain uses TRBV5-8 with TRBJ2-5; no firm D call. The CDR3 covers 15 residues. CDR1 is SGHTS, CDR2 YDEGEE, per germline. V was pared by 3 bases and J by 10 bases, with 22 bases between. The CDR3 nucleotides read TGTGCCAGCAGCTCCGATTGGGAAGTTAGCCCCATCCAGTACTTC. Its protein is CASSSDWEVSPIQYF. Full variable domain (missing parts from reference TRBV5-8 and TRBJ2-5): EAGVTQSPTHLIKTRGQQATLRCSPISGHTSVYWYQQALGLGLQFLLWYDEGEERNRGNFPPRFSGRQFPNYSSELNVNALELEDSALYLCASSSDWEVSPIQYFGPGTRLLVL.

This clonotype came up many times. The CDR3: CASSIGLAGEQYF. The CDR3 coding sequence is TGTGCCAGCAGCATTGGACTAGCGGGCGAGCAGTACTTC. The chain recombines TRBV7-3 with TRBJ2-7; 11 nucleotides agree with TRBD2. Germline CDR1 is SGHTA and CDR2 is FQGTGA. V was clipped by 5 bases and J by 6 bases; unmatched bases: 3. CDR3 length: 13 residues.

Many counts were recorded for this clonotype. The gene calls are TRBV19 and TRBJ2-7; a weak D match, TRBD2 (6 bases). CDR1 is LNHDA, CDR2 SQIVND, per germline (reference sequence). Trimming cost V 6 bases and J 2 bases, with 11 bases left between them. This CDR3 is 13 amino acids long. CDR3 nucleotide sequence: TGTGCCAGTAGCTCCGGGGGAGCCTACGAGCAGTACTTC. Translating gives CASSSGGAYEQYF.

This clonotype occurred many times. V and J are TRBV6-5 and TRBJ1-5; D ambiguous. Germline assignment: CDR1 MNHEY and CDR2 SVGAGI. V dropped 2 bases and J dropped 1 base, with 6 bases sitting between them. The CDR3 extends over 14 amino acids. This chain's CDR3 is CASSYGRSNQPQHF. The CDR3 DNA reads TGTGCCAGCAGTTACGGTCGGAGCAATCAGCCCCAGCATTTT.

The table lists this clonotype with a few counts. The genes are TRBV19 and TRBJ1-2; 7 bases match TRBD1. This CDR3 has 14 residues. CDR1 is LNHDA and CDR2 is SQIVND in the germline V gene (reference sequence). J gave up 0 bases and V 6 bases, and 4 bases lay outside the gene matches. CDR3 nucleotides: TGTGCCAGTAGGGATGACAGGGCTAACTATGGCTACACCTTC. It encodes CASRDDRANYGYTF.

In its sample, this clonotype was seen many times. This chain uses TRBV29-1 with TRBJ1-2; TRBD1 matches 7 bases. Germline assignment: CDR1 SQVTM and CDR2 ANQGSEA. The CDR3 runs 13 residues. The trim removed 6 bases at V and 3 bases at J, leaving 7 bases unmatched. CDR3 sequence (DNA): TGCAGCGTCCGCCCAGGACAGGACTATGGCTACACCTTC. Its protein product is CSVRPGQDYGYTF.

This clonotype has a handful of counts. The V gene is TRBV7-8, the J gene TRBJ1-5; possibly TRBD1 for D (6 bases). Trimming took off 4 bases at V and 5 bases at J, with 15 bases between the two ends. The CDR3 has 15 residues. Germline CDR1 is SGHVS and CDR2 is FQNEAQ. CDR3 amino acids: CASSSRGGGHQPQHF. CDR3 DNA: TGTGCCAGCAGCTCTCGGGGAGGGGGTCATCAGCCCCAGCATTTT.

The sample holds a few counts of this clonotype. The chain carries TRBV28 and TRBJ2-2; D perhaps matches TRBD1 (6 bases). This CDR3 spans 14 amino acids. V was shortened by 10 bases and J by 5 bases, with 17 bases between the two germline ends. Per germline, CDR1 MDHEN and CDR2 SYDVKM. CDR3: CATRIGGWTGELFF. The CDR3 DNA reads TGTGCCACTCGGATAGGGGGTTGGACCGGGGAGCTGTTTTTT.

Ten or more counts support this clonotype. The chain recombines TRBV2 with TRBJ2-7; 8 bases match TRBD1. The trim removed 1 base at V and 7 bases at J, leaving 9 bases unmatched. Germline V gene sequence: CDR1 SNHLY, CDR2 FYNNEI. The CDR3 covers 15 residues. CDR3 nucleotide sequence: TGTGCCAGCAGTGAAGTAGGACAGGGAAGGCGGGAGCAGTACTTC. Amino acids: CASSEVGQGRREQYF.

The V call is TRBV30, the J call TRBJ2-7; no clear D. In germline, CDR1 is GTSNPN, CDR2 SVGIG (reference sequence). V lost 0 bases to trimming and J lost 3 bases, with 9 bases between them. The CDR3 extends over 13 amino acids. Here the CDR3 DNA reads TGTGCCTGGAGTGTGAACAGAGACTACGAGCAGTACTTC. It specifies CAWSVNRDYEQYF.